The present entry profiles one T cell receptor beta chain with its context. Researchers prepared the TCRbeta library using unique molecular identifiers, the study reports. TCRdb independently ran MiXCR on the PCR reads; one entry per CDR3 protein. The sample yields about 98,000 distinct CDR3 sequences, about 22% seen once. The data were taken from a study of T-cell reconstitution after alpha-beta-depleted transplantation in children. The CDR3 is 13 amino acids. Germline CDR1 reads LNHNV; CDR2 reads YYDKDF (reference sequence). V gave up 6 bases and J gave up 6 bases, with 12 bases separating them. The specimen comprised PBMCs, sampled before TCRalphabeta/CD19-depleted stem cell transplant. This receptor was taken from a boy under 10 years old with acute lymphoblastic leukemia, due to receive a stem cell transplant. This chain joins TRBV15 and TRBJ1-5; a possible D gene is TRBD1 (5 bases). The CDR3: CATREGSAQPQHF. The CDR3 DNA reads as TGTGCCACCAGGGAGGGGTCGGCTCAGCCCCAGCATTTT.